This passage covers 3 T cell receptor beta chains from one sample sequenced in a study of post-analysis software for immune sequencing data. Points from the study as a whole: The study found TRBV5-6, TRBV5-1 and TRBV20-1 among several TRBV segments more frequent in patients than controls.

The TCR beta cDNA libraries carried unique molecular identifiers. TCRdb reprocessed the PCR reads with MiXCR, giving one entry per CDR3 protein. The table includes about 170,000 distinct CDR3 sequences, around 28% detected once. For these TCRs, the target antigens are not known. The source material was blood. The receptor set was obtained from a girl aged 10-17 years with multiple sclerosis.

Comments on this clonotype: Possible read error: a much larger clone is one base away. The rearrangement uses TRBV5-1 and TRBJ1-2; D is ambiguous. V lost 6 bases to trimming and J lost 3 bases, with 15 bases between them. The length of the CDR3 is 14 residues. Looked up from germline, CDR1 is SGHRS and CDR2 is YFSETQ. CDR3 nucleotide sequence: TGCGCCAGCACGAACAGTGACACCTACTATGGCTACACCTTC. Translated, it gives CASTNSDTYYGYTF.

The sample holds many counts of this clonotype. This chain uses TRBV20-1 with TRBJ2-5; the match to TRBD2 covers 11 bases. V shed 5 bases and J 0 bases; nucleotides not matched to a gene: 5. CDR3 length: 15 residues. Germline lookup yields CDR1 DFQATT and CDR2 SNEGSKA (reference sequence). The CDR3 region has the DNA TGCAGTGCTGGGGGACTAGCGGCGTACCAAGAGACCCAGTACTTC. Translating it yields CSAGGLAAYQETQYF.

As to this clonotype: A clone one base away is much larger, so this may be a read error. In nucleotides, the CDR3 is TGCGCCAGCAGTTTGGAGGGGGGGCGGCCTGGGTACTTC. Amino acids: CASSLEGGRPGYF. The V and J genes are TRBV12-3 or TRBV12-4 and TRBJ2-4; D is possibly TRBD2 (7 bases). This CDR3 region has 13 residues.